The clone carrying this T cell receptor (beta chain) has just a few counts. Antigen specificity is unknown. This entry is derived from a study of T-cell memory formation after mild COVID-19. On the study more broadly: Largely donor-specific TCR clusters were found.

Study results and limitations: Researchers report contracting CD4+ clones mostly in CM and EM, with CD8+ clones in EMRA.

Germline CDR1 and CDR2: SGHNT and YENEEA. This CDR3 region has 12 residues. Between the trimmed V and J ends, which lost 4 bases and 8 bases, there was a span of 11 bases. 5'RACE, which relied on constant-segment primers, yielded TCR alpha and TCR beta cDNA libraries carrying sample barcodes and UMIs. TCRdb passed the 5' RACE reads through MiXCR, listing each CDR3 protein once. The sample records fewer than 300,000 distinct CDR3 sequences, around 17% being singletons. Sequenced sample: PBMCs or a T cell subset sorted from them (not recorded which). The source of this sequence is a man aged 18 to 35 who had mild COVID-19 (a few samples of this study predate the infection). Cell type and time point are not known. This chain connects TRBV11-3 to TRBJ1-1; D perhaps matches TRBD1 (5 bases). CDR3: CASSSDGGEAFF. Here the CDR3 DNA reads TGTGCCAGCAGCTCCGACGGGGGAGAAGCTTTCTTT.